The rows below give T cell receptor beta chains drawn from one sample of a study of shared clonotypes between healthy human individuals. Here immunoSEQ multiplex PCR was the method, and the copy in TCRdb shows in-frame clones only, minus some. The table includes roughly 2.4 million clones, about 94% detected once. The sequenced sample consisted of naive CD4+ T cells sorted from blood. These receptors were collected from a man aged 18 to 29 in good health. CDR3s include the opening cysteine and the closing phenylalanine or tryptophan. Fields, in order: D gene, J gene, clone size, V gene, CDR3 DNA, CDR3 protein. A D gene is named only where the DNA matches it firmly. Size is omitted from some rows. Given values are once, few, many or a class for expanded clones.

D: .
J: TRBJ2-7
size: .
V: TRBV29-1
DNA: TGCAGCGCAACCCGGGGATACGAGCAGTACTTC
CDR3: CSATRGYEQYF

D: .
J: TRBJ2-7
size: .
V: TRBV7-6
DNA: TGTGCCAGCAGCTTATACCCAGAAACCTACGAGCAGTACTTC
CDR3: CASSLYPETYEQYF

D: .
J: TRBJ2-1
size: .
V: TRBV28
DNA: TGTGCCAGCAGCCCTTGGACCCTATACAATGAGCAGTTCTTC
CDR3: CASSPWTLYNEQFF

D: TRBD1
J: TRBJ2-3
size: .
V: TRBV5-8
DNA: TGTGCCAGCAGCTCGGGACAGTACACAGATACGCAGTATTTT
CDR3: CASSSGQYTDTQYF

D: TRBD1
J: TRBJ2-2
size: .
V: TRBV7-9
DNA: TGTGCCAGCAGCAATACCGGGACAGTGAACACCGGGGAGCTGTTTTTT
CDR3: CASSNTGTVNTGELFF

D: TRBD2
J: TRBJ2-5
size: .
V: TRBV5-1
DNA: TGCGCCAGCATGATGACTAGCGGGGGGGCCAAGACCCAGTACTTC
CDR3: CASMMTSGGAKTQYF

D: .
J: TRBJ2-2
size: .
V: TRBV6-1
DNA: TGTGCCAGCACTTTGAGCGGCACCGGGGAGCTGTTTTTT
CDR3: CASTLSGTGELFF

D: .
J: TRBJ1-1
size: once
V: TRBV5-4
DNA: TGTGCCAGCAGCTTGAAGGAGTTGAACACTGAAGCTTTCTTT
CDR3: CASSLKELNTEAFF

D: TRBD1
J: TRBJ2-5
size: .
V: TRBV28
DNA: TGTGCCAGCAGTTTGTACAGGGGGGCCCAGTACTTC
CDR3: CASSLYRGAQYF

D: .
J: TRBJ1-4
size: few
V: TRBV25-1
DNA: TGTGCCAGCAGTGATGCACTAGGAAAACTGTTTTTT
CDR3: CASSDALGKLFF

D: TRBD1
J: TRBJ2-7
size: .
V: TRBV6-5
DNA: TGTGCCAGCAGTTTCCGGGACAGGTCCTACGAGCAGTACTTC
CDR3: CASSFRDRSYEQYF

D: .
J: TRBJ1-5
size: .
V: TRBV10-3
DNA: TGTGCCACCAGTGGCGGGGACGGCAATCAGCCCCAGCATTTT
CDR3: CATSGGDGNQPQHF

D: TRBD2
J: TRBJ2-2
size: .
V: TRBV5-4
DNA: TGTGCCAGCAGCTTGGATGGGACTAGCGGGGAGGAGCTGTTTTTT
CDR3: CASSLDGTSGEELFF

D: TRBD1
J: TRBJ1-2
size: .
V: TRBV29-1
DNA: TGCAGCGTAGGGACAGGGGATGGCTACACCTTC
CDR3: CSVGTGDGYTF

D: .
J: TRBJ2-7
size: .
V: TRBV11-2
DNA: TGTGCCAGCAGCCAAACGGGGACCGAGCAGTACTTC
CDR3: CASSQTGTEQYF

D: .
J: TRBJ1-2
size: .
V: TRBV2
DNA: TGTGCCACTCTCAGGGAAGGCTACACCTTC
CDR3: CATLREGYTF

D: TRBD2
J: TRBJ2-3
size: .
V: TRBV6-1
DNA: TGTGCCAGCAGTGGTACTAGCGGGGGGGTCACAGATACGCAGTATTTT
CDR3: CASSGTSGGVTDTQYF

D: TRBD2
J: TRBJ2-5
size: .
V: TRBV5-4
DNA: TGTGCCAGCAGCTTGTCGGGACTAGCCACGGCAGAGACCCAGTACTTC
CDR3: CASSLSGLATAETQYF

D: TRBD1
J: TRBJ1-4
size: .
V: TRBV7-2
DNA: TGTGCCAGCAGCTCCCGGGACAGGGGGCGTGGAAAACTGTTTTTT
CDR3: CASSSRDRGRGKLFF

D: .
J: TRBJ2-7
size: .
V: TRBV6-1
DNA: TGTGCCAGCAGCTGGCTTAACTACGAGCAGTACTTC
CDR3: CASSWLNYEQYF

D: .
J: TRBJ1-1
size: few
V: TRBV29-1
DNA: TGCAGCGGCGGACAGAACACTGAAGCTTTCTTT
CDR3: CSGGQNTEAFF

D: TRBD2
J: TRBJ2-1
size: .
V: TRBV25-1
DNA: TGTGCCAGCCAAGCGGGAGGGTTCGAGGAGCAGTTCTTC
CDR3: CASQAGGFEEQFF

D: .
J: TRBJ2-3
size: .
V: TRBV28
DNA: TGTGCCAGCAGTTCCGAGGGACTCGGGGGAGATACGCAGTATTTT
CDR3: CASSSEGLGGDTQYF

D: TRBD1
J: TRBJ1-1
size: .
V: TRBV30
DNA: TGTGCCTGGACCGTAGGACAGGGGAACACTGAAGCTTTCTTT
CDR3: CAWTVGQGNTEAFF

D: TRBD1
J: TRBJ2-5
size: .
V: TRBV28
DNA: TGTGCCAGCAGTTTCCGCCGGGACAGGCTCCCGAATCAAGAGACCCAGTACTTC
CDR3: CASSFRRDRLPNQETQYF

D: TRBD1
J: TRBJ2-7
size: .
V: TRBV11-2
DNA: TGTGCCAGCAGCAACCGGGACAGGGGAAAGCTTTCCTACGAGCAGTACTTC
CDR3: CASSNRDRGKLSYEQYF

D: .
J: TRBJ1-1
size: .
V: TRBV5-1
DNA: TGCGCCAGCAGCTTGGTTGGCAGGAATCGAGGGACGGTTAACACTGAAGCTTTCTTT
CDR3: CASSLVGRNRGTVNTEAFF

D: .
J: TRBJ2-7
size: .
V: TRBV13
DNA: TGTGCCAGCAGCTTGGGGAGACAGGCGCACGAGCAGTACTTC
CDR3: CASSLGRQAHEQYF

D: TRBD1
J: TRBJ1-2
size: .
V: TRBV30
DNA: TGTGCCTGGACTCTCGTGAGACAGGGTGGCTACACCTTC
CDR3: CAWTLVRQGGYTF

D: TRBD1
J: TRBJ2-7
size: .
V: TRBV5-4
DNA: TGTGCCAGCAGCTCCAGACAGGGGGCCTACGAGCAGTACTTC
CDR3: CASSSRQGAYEQYF

D: .
J: TRBJ1-5
size: .
V: TRBV27
DNA: TGTGCCAGCAGTGCTTACAGGGATTTCGGTCAGCCCCAGCATTTT
CDR3: CASSAYRDFGQPQHF

D: TRBD1
J: TRBJ2-3
size: .
V: TRBV11-2
DNA: TGTGCCAGCAGCCTTGACAGGGGGCGGGCGACAGATACGCAGTATTTT
CDR3: CASSLDRGRATDTQYF

D: .
J: TRBJ1-2
size: .
V: TRBV2
DNA: TGTGCCAGCAGACCTGGGACTTATGGCTACACCTTC
CDR3: CASRPGTYGYTF

D: .
J: TRBJ2-7
size: .
V: TRBV12-2
DNA: TGTGCAAGTCGACATGACACGGGCGAGCAGTACTTC
CDR3: CASRHDTGEQYF

D: TRBD1
J: TRBJ1-1
size: .
V: TRBV30
DNA: TGTGCCTGGGACAGGGTAGGGACTGAAGCTTTCTTT
CDR3: CAWDRVGTEAFF

D: .
J: TRBJ2-6
size: .
V: TRBV4-1
DNA: TGCGCCAGCAGCCAGGACCGGGACACCGTAATCTCTGGGGCCAACGTCCTGACTTTC
CDR3: CASSQDRDTVISGANVLTF

D: .
J: TRBJ2-2
size: .
V: TRBV10-1
DNA: TGCGCCGCCGCGGACGGGAGCGGGGAGCTGTTTTTT
CDR3: CAAADGSGELFF

D: .
J: TRBJ1-6
size: few
V: TRBV10-3
DNA: TGTGCCATCAGTCCAGGGCCCCCTAGCTCACCCCTCCACTTT
CDR3: CAISPGPPSSPLHF

D: TRBD2
J: TRBJ2-7
size: .
V: TRBV7-8
DNA: TGTGCCAGCAGCAGCAAGCGGGAGATAGGCTACGAGCAGTACTTC
CDR3: CASSSKREIGYEQYF

D: .
J: TRBJ2-7
size: .
V: TRBV7-2
DNA: TGTGCCAGCTCGGCGGGGACATACGAGCAGTACTTC
CDR3: CASSAGTYEQYF

D: TRBD1
J: TRBJ2-2
size: once
V: TRBV19
DNA: TGTGCCAGTAGACAGACAGGGGTAGACACCGGGGAGCTGTTTTTT
CDR3: CASRQTGVDTGELFF

D: .
J: TRBJ2-7
size: .
V: TRBV2
DNA: TGTGCCAGCAGAGCCTTTTACGAGCAGTACTTC
CDR3: CASRAFYEQYF

D: .
J: TRBJ2-1
size: .
V: TRBV7-9
DNA: TGTGCCAGCAGCTTAGCTGGATCGAGGGACAATGAGCAGTTCTTC
CDR3: CASSLAGSRDNEQFF

D: .
J: TRBJ2-5
size: .
V: TRBV28
DNA: TGTGCCAGCAGTTCAGGGGTGGTCCAAGAGACCCAGTACTTC
CDR3: CASSSGVVQETQYF

D: TRBD1
J: TRBJ2-7
size: .
V: TRBV7-2
DNA: TGTGCCAGCAGCTTAGTCACGGGACAGCACTACGAGCAGTACTTC
CDR3: CASSLVTGQHYEQYF

D: TRBD1
J: TRBJ2-7
size: .
V: TRBV9
DNA: TGTGCCAGCAGCGCCTCCGGGACAGGGACCGAGCAGTACTTC
CDR3: CASSASGTGTEQYF

D: TRBD1
J: TRBJ2-7
size: .
V: TRBV27
DNA: TGTGCCAGCAGTGGCAGCCGGGACAGGGGGTACGAGCAGTACTTC
CDR3: CASSGSRDRGYEQYF

D: TRBD1
J: TRBJ2-1
size: .
V: TRBV19
DNA: TGTGCCAGTAGTCCCGAACAGGGGGCCCCCTACAATGAGCAGTTCTTC
CDR3: CASSPEQGAPYNEQFF

D: TRBD2
J: TRBJ2-5
size: .
V: TRBV5-6
DNA: TGTGCCAGCAGCTGGGGACTAGCGGGATTCGGAGAGACCCAGTACTTC
CDR3: CASSWGLAGFGETQYF

D: TRBD1
J: TRBJ2-7
size: .
V: TRBV19
DNA: TGTGCCAGTAGTATTCAAGGACAGGGGTTCAACGAGCAGTACTTC
CDR3: CASSIQGQGFNEQYF

D: .
J: TRBJ1-4
size: few
V: TRBV6-1
DNA: TGTGCCAGCAGTGTTGGGGGGTCCCCTGAAAAACTGTTTTTT
CDR3: CASSVGGSPEKLFF

D: .
J: TRBJ2-1
size: .
V: TRBV5-1
DNA: TGCGCCAGCAGCTTGGTGGCAGGGCTCTACAATGAGCAGTTCTTC
CDR3: CASSLVAGLYNEQFF

D: .
J: TRBJ1-1
size: .
V: TRBV5-1
DNA: TGCGCCAGCAGCAATCAAATCAAGAACACTGAAGCTTTCTTT
CDR3: CASSNQIKNTEAFF

D: .
J: TRBJ2-4
size: .
V: TRBV19
DNA: TGTGCCAGTAATGGAGCTACCAAAAACATTCAGTACTTC
CDR3: CASNGATKNIQYF

D: .
J: TRBJ2-5
size: .
V: TRBV29-1
DNA: TGCAGCGTTGAGGCCGGGGGAGAGACCCAGTACTTC
CDR3: CSVEAGGETQYF

D: .
J: TRBJ1-1
size: .
V: TRBV27
DNA: TGTGCCAGCAGTCTTCGGACGGGAATGAACACTGAAGCTTTCTTT
CDR3: CASSLRTGMNTEAFF

D: .
J: TRBJ2-1
size: .
V: TRBV2
DNA: TGTGCCAGCATCACGAGGGGCCCATATAATGAGCAGTTCTTC
CDR3: CASITRGPYNEQFF

D: TRBD1
J: TRBJ1-1
size: few
V: TRBV29-1
DNA: TGCAGCGTTCAATACTCCGGGACAGGGGGCATCACTGAAGCTTTCTTT
CDR3: CSVQYSGTGGITEAFF

D: TRBD2
J: TRBJ2-3
size: .
V: TRBV5-6
DNA: TGTGCCAGCAGCCACGGCTGGACTAGAAAGGGCCCAGATACGCAGTATTTT
CDR3: CASSHGWTRKGPDTQYF